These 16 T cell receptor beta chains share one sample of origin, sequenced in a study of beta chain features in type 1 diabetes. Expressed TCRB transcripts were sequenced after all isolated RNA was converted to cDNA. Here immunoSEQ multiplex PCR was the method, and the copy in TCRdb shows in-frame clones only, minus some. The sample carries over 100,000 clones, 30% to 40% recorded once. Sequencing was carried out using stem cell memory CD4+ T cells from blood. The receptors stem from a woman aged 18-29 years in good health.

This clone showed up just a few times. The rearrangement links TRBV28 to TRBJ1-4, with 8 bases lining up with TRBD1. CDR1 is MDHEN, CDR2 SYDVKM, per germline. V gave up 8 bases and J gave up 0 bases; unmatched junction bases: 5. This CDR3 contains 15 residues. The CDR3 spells CASSDRESTNEKLFF. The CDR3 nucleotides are TGTGCCAGCTCGGACAGGGAATCAACTAATGAAAAACTGTTTTTT.

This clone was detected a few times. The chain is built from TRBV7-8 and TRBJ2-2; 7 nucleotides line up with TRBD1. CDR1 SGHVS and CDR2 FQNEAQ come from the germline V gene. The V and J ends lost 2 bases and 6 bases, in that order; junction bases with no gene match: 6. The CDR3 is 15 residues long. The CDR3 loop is CASSLLQGMAGELFF. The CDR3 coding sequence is TGTGCCAGCAGCTTACTACAGGGGATGGCCGGGGAGCTGTTTTTT.

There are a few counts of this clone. CDR3 residues: CASSLERDRISSGANVLTF. The CDR3 coding sequence is TGTGCCAGCAGCTTAGAGCGGGACAGGATAAGCTCTGGGGCCAACGTCCTGACTTTC. J is TRBJ2-6 and V is TRBV7-6, with a possible D match to TRBD1 (8 bases). CDR3 length: 19 amino acids. Trimming shortened V by 1 base and J by 0 bases, and 16 bases separated the two germline ends. Germline CDR1 and CDR2: SGHVS and FNYEAQ.

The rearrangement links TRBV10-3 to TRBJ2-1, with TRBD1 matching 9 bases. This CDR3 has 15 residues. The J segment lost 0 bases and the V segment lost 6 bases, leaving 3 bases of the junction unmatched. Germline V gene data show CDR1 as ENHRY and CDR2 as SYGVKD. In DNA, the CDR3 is TGTGCCATCAGCGGACAGGGGAGCTCCTACAATGAGCAGTTCTTC. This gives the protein CAISGQGSSYNEQFF.

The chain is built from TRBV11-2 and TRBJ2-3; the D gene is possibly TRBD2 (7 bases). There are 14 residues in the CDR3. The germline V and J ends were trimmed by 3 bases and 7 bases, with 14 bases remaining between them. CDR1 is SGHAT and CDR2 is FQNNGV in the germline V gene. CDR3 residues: CASSFGGRGHTQYF. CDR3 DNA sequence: TGTGCCAGCAGCTTCGGCGGGCGGGGGCATACGCAGTATTTT.

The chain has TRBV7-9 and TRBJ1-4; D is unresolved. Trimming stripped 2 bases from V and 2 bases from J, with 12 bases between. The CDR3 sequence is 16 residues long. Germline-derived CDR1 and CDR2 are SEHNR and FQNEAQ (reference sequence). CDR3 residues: CASSLQLVPTNEKLFF. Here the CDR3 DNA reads TGTGCCAGCAGCTTACAACTGGTCCCGACTAATGAAAAACTGTTTTTT.

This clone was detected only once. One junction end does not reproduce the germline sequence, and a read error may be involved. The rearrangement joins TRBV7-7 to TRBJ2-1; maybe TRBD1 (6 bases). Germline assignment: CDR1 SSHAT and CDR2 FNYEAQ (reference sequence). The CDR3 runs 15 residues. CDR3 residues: CASSINPRGYNEQFF. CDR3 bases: TGTGCTAGCAGCATAAACCCCAGGGGCTACAATGAGCAGTTCTTC.

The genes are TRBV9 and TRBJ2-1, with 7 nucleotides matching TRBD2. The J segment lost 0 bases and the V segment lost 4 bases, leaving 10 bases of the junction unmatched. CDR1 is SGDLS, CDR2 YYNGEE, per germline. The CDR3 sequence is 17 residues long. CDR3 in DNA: TGTGCCAGCAGCCCCCGGGGTAGCGGGTTCTCCTACAATGAGCAGTTCTTC. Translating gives CASSPRGSGFSYNEQFF.

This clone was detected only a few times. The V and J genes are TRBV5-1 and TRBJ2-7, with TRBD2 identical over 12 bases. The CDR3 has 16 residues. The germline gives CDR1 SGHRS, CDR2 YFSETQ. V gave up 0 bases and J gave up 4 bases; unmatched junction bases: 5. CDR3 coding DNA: TGCGCCAGCAGCTTGGGGAGACTAGCGGGAGTGTACGAGCAGTACTTC. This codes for CASSLGRLAGVYEQYF.

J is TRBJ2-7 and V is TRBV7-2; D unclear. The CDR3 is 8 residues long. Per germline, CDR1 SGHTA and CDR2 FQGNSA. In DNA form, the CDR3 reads TGTGCCAGCAGCTTCTACCGAGTC. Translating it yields CASSFYRV.

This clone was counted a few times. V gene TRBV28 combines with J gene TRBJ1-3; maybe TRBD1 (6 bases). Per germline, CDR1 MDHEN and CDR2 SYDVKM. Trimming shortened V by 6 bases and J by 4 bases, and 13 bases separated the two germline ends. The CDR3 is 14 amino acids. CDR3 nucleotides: TGTGCCAGCAGACCCGCGGGGGCGGGAAACACCATATATTTT. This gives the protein CASRPAGAGNTIYF.

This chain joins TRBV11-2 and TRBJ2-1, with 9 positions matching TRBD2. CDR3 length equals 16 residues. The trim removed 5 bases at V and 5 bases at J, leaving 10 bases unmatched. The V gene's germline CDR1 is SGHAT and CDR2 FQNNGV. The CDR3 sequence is CASSRGGAGGHNEQFF. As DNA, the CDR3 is TGTGCCAGCAGCCGTGGGGGGGCGGGAGGGCACAATGAGCAGTTCTTC. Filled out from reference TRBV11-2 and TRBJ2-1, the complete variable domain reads EAGVAQSPRYKIIEKRQSVAFWCNPISGHATLYWYQQILGQGPKLLIQFQNNGVVDDSQLPKDRFSAERLKGVDSTLKIQPAKLEDSAVYLCASSRGGAGGHNEQFFGPGTRLTVL.

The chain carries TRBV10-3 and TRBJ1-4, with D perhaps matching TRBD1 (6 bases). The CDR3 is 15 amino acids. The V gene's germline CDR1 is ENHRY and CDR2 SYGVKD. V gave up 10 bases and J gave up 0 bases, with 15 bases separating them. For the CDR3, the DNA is TGTGCCACCACAACAGGGATCGCAACTAATGAAAAACTGTTTTTT. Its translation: CATTTGIATNEKLFF.

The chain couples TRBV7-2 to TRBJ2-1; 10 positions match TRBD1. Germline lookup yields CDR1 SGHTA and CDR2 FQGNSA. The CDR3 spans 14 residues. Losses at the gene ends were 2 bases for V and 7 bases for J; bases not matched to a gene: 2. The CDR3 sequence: CASSLRQGANEQFF. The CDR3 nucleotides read TGTGCCAGCAGCTTAAGACAGGGGGCGAATGAGCAGTTCTTC.

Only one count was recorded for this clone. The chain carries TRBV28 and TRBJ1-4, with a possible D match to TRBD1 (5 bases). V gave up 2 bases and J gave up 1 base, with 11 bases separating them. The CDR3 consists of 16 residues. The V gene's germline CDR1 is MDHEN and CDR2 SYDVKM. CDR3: CASSLRPQGTNEKLFF. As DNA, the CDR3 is TGTGCCAGCAGTTTAAGGCCGCAGGGAACTAATGAAAAACTGTTTTTT.

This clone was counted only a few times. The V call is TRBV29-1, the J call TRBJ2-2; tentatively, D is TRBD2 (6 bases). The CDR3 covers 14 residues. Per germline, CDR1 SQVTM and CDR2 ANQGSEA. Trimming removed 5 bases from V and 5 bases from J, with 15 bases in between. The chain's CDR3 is CSVTQRSGTGELFF. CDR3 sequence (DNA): TGCAGCGTTACTCAGCGGAGCGGGACCGGGGAGCTGTTTTTT.